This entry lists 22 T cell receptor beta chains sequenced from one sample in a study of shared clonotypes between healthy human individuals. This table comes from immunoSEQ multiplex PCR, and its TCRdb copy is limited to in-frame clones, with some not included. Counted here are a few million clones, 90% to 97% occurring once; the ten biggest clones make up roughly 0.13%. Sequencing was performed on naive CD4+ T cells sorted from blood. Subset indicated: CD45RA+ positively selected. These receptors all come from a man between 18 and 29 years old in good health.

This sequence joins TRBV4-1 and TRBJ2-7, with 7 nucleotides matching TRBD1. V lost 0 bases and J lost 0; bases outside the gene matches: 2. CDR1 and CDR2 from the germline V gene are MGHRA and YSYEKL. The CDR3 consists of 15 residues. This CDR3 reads CASSQDRGTSYEQYF. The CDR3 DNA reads TGCGCCAGCAGCCAAGACAGGGGGACCTCCTACGAGCAGTACTTC.

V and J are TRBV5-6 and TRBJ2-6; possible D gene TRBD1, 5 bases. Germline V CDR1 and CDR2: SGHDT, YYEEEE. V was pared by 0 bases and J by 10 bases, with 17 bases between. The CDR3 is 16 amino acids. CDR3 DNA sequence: TGTGCCAGCAGCTTGGATTGGCAGGGAAAAGGAAACGTCCTGACTTTC. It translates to CASSLDWQGKGNVLTF.

CDR3 amino acids: CASNSMGHGQYF. The CDR3 nucleotides are TGTGCCAGCAACTCAATGGGACACGGTCAGTACTTC. This chain links TRBV7-9 with TRBJ2-7; the D gene is possibly TRBD1 (6 bases). The V gene lost 7 bases and the J gene lost 10 bases, with 17 bases spanning the gap. The CDR3 is 12 residues long. Per the germline V gene, CDR1 is SEHNR and CDR2 is FQNEAQ (reference sequence).

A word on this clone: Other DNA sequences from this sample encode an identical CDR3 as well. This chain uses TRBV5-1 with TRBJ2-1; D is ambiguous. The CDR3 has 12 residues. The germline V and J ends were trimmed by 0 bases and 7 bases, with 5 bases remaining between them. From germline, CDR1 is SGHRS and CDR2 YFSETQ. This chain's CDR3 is CASSLGQNEQFF. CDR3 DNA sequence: TGCGCCAGCAGCTTGGGCCAGAATGAGCAGTTCTTC.

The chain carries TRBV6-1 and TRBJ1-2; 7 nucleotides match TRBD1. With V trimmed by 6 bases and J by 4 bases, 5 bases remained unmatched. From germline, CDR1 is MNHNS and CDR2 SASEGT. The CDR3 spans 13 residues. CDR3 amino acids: CASSQDRLYGYTF. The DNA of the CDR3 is TGTGCCAGCAGCCAGGACAGGCTCTATGGCTACACCTTC.

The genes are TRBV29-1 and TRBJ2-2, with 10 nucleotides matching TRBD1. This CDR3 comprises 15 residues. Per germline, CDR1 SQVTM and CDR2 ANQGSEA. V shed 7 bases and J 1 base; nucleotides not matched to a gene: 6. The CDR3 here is CSARQGARNTGELFF. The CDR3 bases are TGCAGCGCAAGACAGGGGGCGAGGAACACCGGGGAGCTGTTTTTT.

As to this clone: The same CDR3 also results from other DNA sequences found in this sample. CDR3 amino acids: CASSPGQGTDTQYF. Written as DNA, the CDR3 is TGCGCCAGCAGCCCAGGACAGGGAACAGATACGCAGTATTTT. The V call is TRBV5-1, the J call TRBJ2-3, with 8 bases that match TRBD1. CDR1 is SGHRS and CDR2 is YFSETQ in the germline V gene. Unmatched junction bases numbered 4, after V lost 4 bases and J lost 3 bases. The CDR3 spans 14 residues.

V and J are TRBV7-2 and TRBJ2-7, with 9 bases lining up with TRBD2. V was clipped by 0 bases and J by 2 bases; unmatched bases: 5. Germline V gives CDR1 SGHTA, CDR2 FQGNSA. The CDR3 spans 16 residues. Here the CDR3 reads CASSLARVAGAYEQYF. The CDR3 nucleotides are TGTGCCAGCAGCTTAGCGCGGGTAGCGGGGGCCTACGAGCAGTACTTC.

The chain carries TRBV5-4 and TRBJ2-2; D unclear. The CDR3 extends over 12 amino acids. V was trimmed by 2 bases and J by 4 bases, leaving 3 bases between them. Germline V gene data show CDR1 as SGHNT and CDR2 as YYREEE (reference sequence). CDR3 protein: CASSFVTGELFF. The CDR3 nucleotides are TGTGCCAGCAGCTTCGTCACCGGGGAGCTGTTTTTT.

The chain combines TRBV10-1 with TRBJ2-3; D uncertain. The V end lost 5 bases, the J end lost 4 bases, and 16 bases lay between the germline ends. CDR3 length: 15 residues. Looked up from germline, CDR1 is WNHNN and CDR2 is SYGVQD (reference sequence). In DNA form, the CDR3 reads TGCGCCAGCAGTCTTTCGGCCGCTCTTCCAGATACGCAGTATTTT. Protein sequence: CASSLSAALPDTQYF.

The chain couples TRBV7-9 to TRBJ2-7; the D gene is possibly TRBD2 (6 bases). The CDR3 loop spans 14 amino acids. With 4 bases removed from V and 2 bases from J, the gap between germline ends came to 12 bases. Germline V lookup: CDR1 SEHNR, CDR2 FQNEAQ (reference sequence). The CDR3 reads CASSSGVKTYEQYF. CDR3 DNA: TGTGCCAGCAGCTCGGGAGTCAAAACCTACGAGCAGTACTTC.

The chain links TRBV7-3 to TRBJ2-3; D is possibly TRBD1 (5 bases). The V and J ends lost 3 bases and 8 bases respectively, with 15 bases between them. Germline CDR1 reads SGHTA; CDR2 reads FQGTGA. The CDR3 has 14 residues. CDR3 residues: CASSLGPTSGTQYF. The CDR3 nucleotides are TGTGCCAGCAGCTTGGGGCCCACCTCGGGTACGCAGTATTTT.

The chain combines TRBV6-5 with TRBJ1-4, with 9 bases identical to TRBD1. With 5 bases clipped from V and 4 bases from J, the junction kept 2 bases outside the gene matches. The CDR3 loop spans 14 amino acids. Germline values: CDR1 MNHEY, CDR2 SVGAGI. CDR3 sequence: CASSATGGNEKLFF. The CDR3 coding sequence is TGTGCCAGCAGTGCGACAGGGGGTAATGAAAAACTGTTTTTT.

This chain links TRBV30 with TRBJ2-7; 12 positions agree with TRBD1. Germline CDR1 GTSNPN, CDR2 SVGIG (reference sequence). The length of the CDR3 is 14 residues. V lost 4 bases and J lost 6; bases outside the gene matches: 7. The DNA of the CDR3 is TGTGCCTGGAATAGGGACAGGGGGCGGTCCGAGCAGTACTTC. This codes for CAWNRDRGRSEQYF. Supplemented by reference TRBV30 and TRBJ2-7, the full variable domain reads SQTIHQWPATLVQPVGSPLSLECTVEGTSNPNLYWYRQAAGRGLQLLFYSVGIGQISSEVPQNLSASRPQDRQFILSSKKLLLSDSGFYLCAWNRDRGRSEQYFGPGTRLTVT.

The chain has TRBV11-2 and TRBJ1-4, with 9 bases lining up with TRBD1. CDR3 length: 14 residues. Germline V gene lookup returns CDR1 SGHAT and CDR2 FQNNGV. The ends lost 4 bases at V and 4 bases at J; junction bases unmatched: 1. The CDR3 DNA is TGTGCCAGCAGCTGGGACAGGGATAATGAAAAACTGTTTTTT. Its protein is CASSWDRDNEKLFF.

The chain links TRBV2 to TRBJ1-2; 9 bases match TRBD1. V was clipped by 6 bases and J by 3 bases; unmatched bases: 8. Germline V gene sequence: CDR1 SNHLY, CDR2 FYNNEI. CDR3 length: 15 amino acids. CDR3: CASRRWDRADYGYTF. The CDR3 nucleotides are TGTGCCAGCAGGCGCTGGGACAGGGCGGACTATGGCTACACCTTC.

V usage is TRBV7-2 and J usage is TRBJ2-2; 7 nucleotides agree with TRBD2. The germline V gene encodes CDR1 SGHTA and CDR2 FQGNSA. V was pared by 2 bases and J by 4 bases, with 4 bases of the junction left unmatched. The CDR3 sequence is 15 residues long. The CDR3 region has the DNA TGTGCCAGCAGCTTAATGCTAGCGGCCACCGGGGAGCTGTTTTTT. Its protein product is CASSLMLAATGELFF. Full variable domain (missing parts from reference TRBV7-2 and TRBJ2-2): GAGVSQSPSNKVTEKGKDVELRCDPISGHTALYWYRQSLGQGLEFLIYFQGNSAPDKSGLPSDRFSAERTGGSVSTLTIQRTQQEDSAVYLCASSLMLAATGELFFGEGSRLTVL.

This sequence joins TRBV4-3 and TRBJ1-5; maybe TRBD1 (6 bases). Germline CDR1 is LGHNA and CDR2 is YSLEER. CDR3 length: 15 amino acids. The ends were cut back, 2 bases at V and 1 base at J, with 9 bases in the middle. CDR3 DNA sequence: TGCGCCAGCAGCCAATATCAGGGGAGCAATCAGCCCCAGCATTTT. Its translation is CASSQYQGSNQPQHF.

The CDR3 protein is CASSLKAVNYGYTF. The DNA for the CDR3 is TGTGCCAGCAGTTTGAAGGCGGTTAACTATGGCTACACCTTC. The rearrangement uses TRBV27 and TRBJ1-2; D gene unclear. CDR1 and CDR2 (germline): MNHEY, SMNVEV (reference sequence). The germline V and J ends were trimmed by 3 bases and 1 base, with 9 bases remaining between them. This CDR3 is built from 14 residues.

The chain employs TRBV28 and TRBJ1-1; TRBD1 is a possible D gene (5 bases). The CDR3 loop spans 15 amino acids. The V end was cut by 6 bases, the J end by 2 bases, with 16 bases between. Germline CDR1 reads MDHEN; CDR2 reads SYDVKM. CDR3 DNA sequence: TGTGCCAGCAGCACAGGCGGGTCCTACAACACTGAAGCTTTCTTT. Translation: CASSTGGSYNTEAFF.

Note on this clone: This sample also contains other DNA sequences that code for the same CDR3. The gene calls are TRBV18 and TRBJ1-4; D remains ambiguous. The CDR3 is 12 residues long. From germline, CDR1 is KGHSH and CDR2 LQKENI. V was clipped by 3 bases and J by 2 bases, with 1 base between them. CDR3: CASSPTNEKLFF. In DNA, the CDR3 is TGTGCCAGCTCACCCACTAATGAAAAACTGTTTTTT.

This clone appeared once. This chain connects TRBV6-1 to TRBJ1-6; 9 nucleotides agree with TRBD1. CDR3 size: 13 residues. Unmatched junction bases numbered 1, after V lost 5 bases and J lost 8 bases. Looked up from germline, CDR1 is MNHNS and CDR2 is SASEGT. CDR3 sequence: CASSWTGDSPLHF. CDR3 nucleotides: TGTGCCAGCAGTTGGACAGGGGATTCACCCCTCCACTTT.